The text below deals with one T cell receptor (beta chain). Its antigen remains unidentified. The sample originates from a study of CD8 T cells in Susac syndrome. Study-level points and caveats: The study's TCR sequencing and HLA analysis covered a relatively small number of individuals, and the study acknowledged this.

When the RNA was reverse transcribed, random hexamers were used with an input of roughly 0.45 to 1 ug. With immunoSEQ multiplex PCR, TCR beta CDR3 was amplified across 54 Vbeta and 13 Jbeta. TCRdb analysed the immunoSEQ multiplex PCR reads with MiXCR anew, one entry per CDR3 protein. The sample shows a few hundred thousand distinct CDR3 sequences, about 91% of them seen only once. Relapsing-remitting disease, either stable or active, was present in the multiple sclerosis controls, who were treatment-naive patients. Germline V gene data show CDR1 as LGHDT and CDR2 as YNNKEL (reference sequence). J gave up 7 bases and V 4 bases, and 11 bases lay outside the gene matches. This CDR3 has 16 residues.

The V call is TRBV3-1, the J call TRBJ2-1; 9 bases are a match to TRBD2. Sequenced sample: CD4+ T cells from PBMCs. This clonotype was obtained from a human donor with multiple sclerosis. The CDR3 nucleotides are TGTGCCAGCAGCCTTGAGGGACTAGCATCAGAGAATGAGCAGTTCTTC. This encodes CASSLEGLASENEQFF.